The present entry profiles one T cell receptor beta chain with its context. Its antigen is still unknown. The PCR made use of 60 Vbeta and 13 Jbeta primers. TCRdb's table, derived via immunoSEQ multiplex PCR, lists solely in-frame clones and lacks some. The sample contains around 92,000 clones, around 76% of which appear only once. This sample stems from a study of cytomegalovirus exposure and HLA in healthy donors. Notes on the study in general: Later analysis identified a missense DCLRE1C variant that was linked to TCR beta V- and J-gene trimming. A list of 150 to 200 TCR beta chains associated with cytomegalovirus was given.

The clonotype was recovered from a human donor in good health. Specimen: PBMCs.

The CDR3 is CSVELGGLEKLFF. CDR3 DNA: TGCAGCGTTGAATTGGGGGGGCTTGAAAAACTGTTTTTT. The chain is built from TRBV29-1 and TRBJ1-4; D perhaps matches TRBD1 (6 bases). Germline CDR1 SQVTM, CDR2 ANQGSEA. The CDR3 has 13 residues. V lost 2 bases, J lost 7 bases, and 11 bases lay in between.